This TCR beta chain was documented in a study of CD4 and CD8 cells across lung adenocarcinoma regions. Samples came from patients with localized non-small cell lung adenocarcinoma. This clonotype was counted many times. TCRdb itself ran the PCR reads through MiXCR, one entry per CDR3 protein. The table lists over 15,000 distinct CDR3 sequences, approximately 50% of them singletons. Input material: CD8+ T cells from the margin of a lung tumor. The TCR originated in a male donor with lung adenocarcinoma. The CD4 and CD8 labels of this study may be unreliable.

CDR3 nucleotides: TGTGCCAGCCGATGGAGAGGGGGGACAGATACGCAGTATTTT. This encodes CASRWRGGTDTQYF. The V and J genes are TRBV6-1 and TRBJ2-3; TRBD1 or TRBD2 may be the D gene (6 bases each). This CDR3 contains 14 residues. CDR1 and CDR2 from the germline V gene are MNHNS and SASEGT. V shed 8 bases and J shed 3 bases, with 15 bases lying between them.